One sample yielded the 24 T cell receptor beta chains listed below, sequenced in a study of blood T cell repertoires in COVID-19. This table comes from immunoSEQ multiplex PCR, and its TCRdb copy is limited to in-frame clones, with some not included. The table lists about 33,000 clones, around 88% of them singletons. Sequencing was performed on peripheral blood. Receptor source: a human donor in a cohort sampled during active COVID-19.

The chain employs TRBV18 and TRBJ1-5; 8 nucleotides align to TRBD1. The CDR3 is made up of 16 amino acids. Germline V gives CDR1 KGHSH, CDR2 LQKENI. V was pared by 0 bases and J by 2 bases, with 3 bases of the junction left unmatched. CDR3 in amino acids: CASSPPRGQGNQPQHF. CDR3 bases: TGTGCCAGCTCACCACCGCGGGGACAGGGCAATCAGCCCCAGCATTTT.

The genes are TRBV7-9 and TRBJ2-7; 10 positions match TRBD1. CDR3 length: 14 amino acids. V shed 8 bases, J shed 2 bases, and the junction held 6 bases outside the gene matches. The germline CDR1 and CDR2 sequences are SEHNR and FQNEAQ (reference sequence). In DNA, the CDR3 is TGTGCCAGCGGGGCCGGACAGGGGGCCTACGAGCAGTACTTC. It codes for CASGAGQGAYEQYF.

The chain uses TRBV19 and TRBJ1-1, with D unclear. The V gene lost 6 bases and the J gene lost 0 bases, with 11 bases spanning the gap. The CDR3 is 14 amino acids. Per the germline V gene, CDR1 is LNHDA and CDR2 is SQIVND (reference sequence). The CDR3 region is CASRDVGMNTEAFF. The DNA for the CDR3 is TGTGCCAGTAGGGACGTCGGGATGAACACTGAAGCTTTCTTT.

The chain recombines TRBV27 with TRBJ2-2; no clear D. In germline, CDR1 is MNHEY, CDR2 SMNVEV (reference sequence). This CDR3 is built from 13 residues. With 7 bases removed from V and 5 bases from J, the gap between germline ends came to 11 bases. This CDR3 is CASTRGITGELFF. CDR3 bases: TGTGCCAGCACCAGAGGAATTACCGGGGAGCTGTTTTTT.

This chain connects TRBV24-1 to TRBJ2-1; D is possibly TRBD2 (6 bases). CDR3 length equals 17 residues. Trimming took 4 bases from V and 5 from J, leaving 20 bases between them. Germline CDR1 KGHDR, CDR2 SFDVKD. The CDR3 bases are TGTGCCACCAGTGACCCCGCGTCCGGGAGCCCCGACAATGAGCAGTTCTTC. Protein: CATSDPASGSPDNEQFF.

The chain is built from TRBV11-2 and TRBJ2-3; D unclear. The CDR3 totals 11 residues. Between the trimmed V and J ends, which lost 4 bases and 9 bases, there was a span of 8 bases. Germline CDR1 SGHAT, CDR2 FQNNGV. The CDR3 loop reads CASSSGHTQYF. In DNA form, the CDR3 reads TGTGCCAGCAGCTCCGGTCACACGCAGTATTTT.

V usage is TRBV9 and J usage is TRBJ1-3; D remains unclear. Trimming stripped 4 bases from V and 0 bases from J, with 17 bases between. Germline V gene sequence: CDR1 SGDLS, CDR2 YYNGEE. This CDR3 has 17 residues. The CDR3 region is CASSYSLGVSSGNTIYF. Here the CDR3 DNA reads TGTGCCAGCAGCTACTCTCTGGGCGTGAGCTCTGGAAACACCATATATTTT.

This clone was observed a single time. The chain combines TRBV7-2 with TRBJ1-2; 8 bases align to TRBD1. There are 15 residues in the CDR3. The J segment lost 8 bases and the V segment lost 3 bases, leaving 11 bases of the junction unmatched. Germline CDR1 and CDR2: SGHTA and FQGNSA. The CDR3 spells CASSFSMGQVQGYTF. DNA for the CDR3: TGTGCCAGCAGCTTTTCTATGGGACAGGTCCAAGGCTACACCTTC.

This sequence joins TRBV5-6 and TRBJ2-3; 10 bases fit TRBD1. The CDR3 consists of 15 residues. The ends lost 5 bases at V and 3 bases at J; junction bases unmatched: 6. CDR1 is SGHDT, CDR2 YYEEEE, per germline. The CDR3 spells CASSPGTGATDTQYF. The CDR3 coding sequence is TGTGCCAGCAGTCCCGGGACAGGGGCAACAGATACGCAGTATTTT.

The chain is built from TRBV5-4 and TRBJ2-3; 7 bases are a match to TRBD2. The germline V gene encodes CDR1 SGHNT and CDR2 YYREEE (reference sequence). The V and J ends lost 4 bases and 5 bases, in that order; junction bases with no gene match: 10. This CDR3 has 15 amino acids. The CDR3 reads CASSTKAGRRDTQYF. CDR3 nucleotides: TGTGCCAGCAGCACAAAAGCGGGACGCCGAGATACGCAGTATTTT.

The chain uses TRBV24-1 and TRBJ2-5; TRBD2 might be the D (6 bases). CDR3 length: 15 residues. Germline CDR1 and CDR2: KGHDR and SFDVKD. The V end lost 9 bases, the J end lost 4 bases, and 20 bases lay between the germline ends. As DNA, the CDR3 is TGTGCCACCCGGGGAGATGGAGCGGGTTCAGAGACCCAGTACTTC. Protein: CATRGDGAGSETQYF.

The chain links TRBV23-1 to TRBJ2-6; D gene ambiguous. TRBV23-1 is labeled an ORF, and its function is uncertain. Trimming removed 4 bases at V and 2 bases at J, with 9 bases between. This CDR3 has 15 residues. CDR3 amino acids: CASSPSGAGANVLTF. The CDR3 nucleotides are TGCGCCAGCAGTCCCAGTGGAGCTGGGGCCAACGTCCTGACTTTC.

The chain uses TRBV4-2 and TRBJ1-2; 10 bases map to TRBD1. The CDR3 length is 19 residues. Germline CDR1 LGHNA, CDR2 YNFKEQ. V shed 3 bases, J shed 2 bases, and the junction held 15 bases outside the gene matches. CDR3 nucleotides: TGTGCCAGCAGCCACGAAGTGGGGACAGGGGTTCGTCGGAACTATGGCTACACCTTC. It codes for CASSHEVGTGVRRNYGYTF.

The chain combines TRBV18 with TRBJ2-3; TRBD2 aligns across 15 bases. Germline V gene sequence: CDR1 KGHSH, CDR2 LQKENI. J gave up 5 bases and V 3 bases, and 0 bases lay outside the gene matches. The CDR3 length is 15 residues. The CDR3 region is CASSPGLAGGDTQYF. The DNA of the CDR3 is TGTGCCAGCTCACCGGGACTAGCGGGGGGAGATACGCAGTATTTT.

The chain couples TRBV3-1 (or the pseudogene TRBV3-2) to TRBJ2-5; TRBD2 might be the D (6 bases). Trimming removed 1 base from V and 9 bases from J, with 12 bases in between. Germline V gene lookup returns CDR1 LGHDT and CDR2 YNNKEL (reference sequence). The CDR3 length is 13 residues. The CDR3 loop is CASSQGGGFSQYF. The CDR3 nucleotides read TGTGCCAGCAGCCAAGGTGGGGGGTTTTCCCAGTACTTC.

V is TRBV11-3 and J is TRBJ2-1, with D possibly TRBD1 on 5 matching bases. Trimming cost V 0 bases and J 10 bases, with 10 bases left between them. Germline V gene data show CDR1 as SGHNT and CDR2 as YENEEA. The CDR3 runs 13 residues. CDR3 in amino acids: CASSLDRQTEQFF. In DNA form, the CDR3 reads TGTGCCAGCAGCTTAGATAGACAGACAGAGCAGTTCTTC.

V and J are TRBV18 and TRBJ2-7; a possible D gene is TRBD2 (5 bases). Trimming removed 6 bases from V and 3 bases from J, with 12 bases in between. Germline V gene sequence: CDR1 KGHSH, CDR2 LQKENI. The CDR3 is 13 residues long. The CDR3: CASSDGRGYEQYF. In nucleotides, the CDR3 is TGTGCCAGCTCGGACGGACGGGGCTACGAGCAGTACTTC. The full variable domain, rest sourced from reference TRBV18 and TRBJ2-7, is NAGVMQNPRHLVRRRGQEARLRCSPMKGHSHVYWYRQLPEEGLKFMVYLQKENIIDESGMPKERFSAEFPKEGPSILRIQQVVRGDSAAYFCASSDGRGYEQYFGPGTRLTVT.

The chain joins TRBV7-9 to TRBJ2-7; a weak D match, TRBD1 (5 bases). With 1 base removed from V and 3 bases from J, the gap between germline ends came to 7 bases. CDR1 and CDR2 from the germline V gene are SEHNR and FQNEAQ (reference sequence). This CDR3 is 13 amino acids long. The CDR3 loop is CASSLGQIYEQYF. CDR3 nucleotides: TGTGCCAGCAGCTTAGGACAGATCTACGAGCAGTACTTC. Full variable domain (rest looked up from reference TRBV7-9 and TRBJ2-7): DTGVSQNPRHKITKRGQNVTFRCDPISEHNRLYWYRQTLGQGPEFLTYFQNEAQLEKSRLLSDRFSAERPKGSFSTLEIQRTEQGDSAMYLCASSLGQIYEQYFGPGTRLTVT.

The J gene is TRBJ2-4, the V gene TRBV3-1 (or the pseudogene TRBV3-2), with D tentatively TRBD2 (5 bases). CDR1 is LGHDT and CDR2 is YNNKEL in the germline V gene (reference sequence). The germline V and J ends were trimmed by 2 bases and 8 bases, with 16 bases remaining between them. This CDR3 is built from 15 residues. CDR3 DNA: TGTGCCAGCAGCCAAAATGCCTCCCCCGGGGACATTCAGTACTTC. It codes for CASSQNASPGDIQYF.

V gene TRBV11-2 combines with J gene TRBJ2-3, with TRBD2 identical over 12 bases. Unmatched junction bases numbered 9, after V lost 3 bases and J lost 5 bases. The CDR3 has 17 amino acids. Germline V gene data show CDR1 as SGHAT and CDR2 as FQNNGV. Written as DNA, the CDR3 is TGTGCCAGCAGCTTCTTATCGACTAGCGGGAGTGGAGATACGCAGTATTTT. This codes for CASSFLSTSGSGDTQYF.

The chain links TRBV3-1 (or the pseudogene TRBV3-2) to TRBJ1-4; D is unresolved. The V gene lost 6 bases and the J gene lost 5 bases, with 13 bases spanning the gap. CDR1 and CDR2 (germline): LGHDT, YNNKEL (reference sequence). The CDR3 totals 14 residues. The CDR3 nucleotides read TGTGCCAGCAGTTTGGGCGGAGGGAATGAAAAACTGTTTTTT. This codes for CASSLGGGNEKLFF.

The CDR3 nucleotides are TGCGCCAGCAGCGAGCCTTGGGGCGCCGGGACTAGCGGGGGGGATACGCAGTATTTT. Its translation: CASSEPWGAGTSGGDTQYF. The chain has TRBV5-1 and TRBJ2-3; 15 bases align to TRBD2. The CDR3 is 19 residues long. Germline CDR1 reads SGHRS; CDR2 reads YFSETQ. V shed 4 bases and J 6 bases; nucleotides not matched to a gene: 15.

V gene TRBV11-2 combines with J gene TRBJ2-1; TRBD2 matches at 14 bases. The junction had 13 bases not matched to a gene; V was cut back by 8 bases and J by 1 base. Per germline, CDR1 SGHAT and CDR2 FQNNGV. The CDR3 has 19 residues. CDR3 nucleotides: TGTGCCAGCTCGATCCGATCGGGGACTAGCGGGAGTTCCTACAATGAGCAGTTCTTC. Translated: CASSIRSGTSGSSYNEQFF.

The chain recombines TRBV6-5 with TRBJ2-7; TRBD1 matches 8 bases. Germline values: CDR1 MNHEY, CDR2 SVGAGI. Trimming removed 5 bases from V and 7 bases from J; junction bases left unmatched: 7. This CDR3 has 13 residues. DNA for the CDR3: TGTGCCAGCAGTCCGGACAGGGTTAGAGAGCAGTACTTC. Its protein product is CASSPDRVREQYF.